This entry is about one TCR beta chain. The source of the sample is a study of PD-1 blockade in classical Hodgkin lymphoma. This CDR3 has 13 residues. Germline CDR1 MGHRA, CDR2 YSYEKL. Repertoires were generated with immunoSEQ multiplex PCR, while TCRdb's copy carries only in-frame clones and drops some. Among 18,000 or so clones, about 85% were seen once, and the ten largest hold around 1.2%. Time point here: newly diagnosed, previously untreated cHL patient sample. Thawed PBMCs yielded CD4+ T cells through magnetic negative selection. The rearrangement uses TRBV4-1 and TRBJ2-5; TRBD1 might be the D (6 bases). The J call may be faulty, since TRBJ2-7 better matches the DNA end. Sample: CD4+ T cells from blood. This receptor was taken from a human donor with classical Hodgkin lymphoma. The CDR3 loop is CASSHTGMYEQYF. The DNA for the CDR3 is TGCGCCAGCAGCCACACAGGGATGTACGAGCAGTACTTC.